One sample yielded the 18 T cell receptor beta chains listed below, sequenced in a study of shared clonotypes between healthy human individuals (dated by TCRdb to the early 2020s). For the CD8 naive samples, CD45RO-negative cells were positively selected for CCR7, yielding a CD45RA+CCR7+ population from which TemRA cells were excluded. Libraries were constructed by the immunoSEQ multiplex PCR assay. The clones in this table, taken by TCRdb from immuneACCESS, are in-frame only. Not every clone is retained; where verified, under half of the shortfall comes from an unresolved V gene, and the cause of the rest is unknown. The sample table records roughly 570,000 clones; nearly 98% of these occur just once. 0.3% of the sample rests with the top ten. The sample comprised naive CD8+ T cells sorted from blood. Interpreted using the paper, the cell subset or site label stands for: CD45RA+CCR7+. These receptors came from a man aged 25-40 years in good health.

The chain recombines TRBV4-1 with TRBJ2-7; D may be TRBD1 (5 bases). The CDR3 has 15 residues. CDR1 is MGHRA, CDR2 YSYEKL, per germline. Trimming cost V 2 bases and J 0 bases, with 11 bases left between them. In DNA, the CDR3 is TGCGCCAGCAGCCAAATCCCTGACAGCTCCTACGAGCAGTACTTC. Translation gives CASSQIPDSSYEQYF.

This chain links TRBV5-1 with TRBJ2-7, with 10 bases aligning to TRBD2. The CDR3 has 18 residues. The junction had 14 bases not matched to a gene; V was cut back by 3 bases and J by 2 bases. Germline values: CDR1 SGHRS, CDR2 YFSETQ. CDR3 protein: CASSSALAGGPRPYEQYF. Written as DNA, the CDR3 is TGCGCCAGCAGCTCCGCCTTAGCGGGAGGCCCCAGGCCCTACGAGCAGTACTTC. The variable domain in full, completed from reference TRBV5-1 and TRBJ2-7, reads KAGVTQTPRYLIKTRGQQVTLSCSPISGHRSVSWYQQTPGQGLQFLFEYFSETQRNKGNFPGRFSGRQFSNSRSEMNVSTLELGDSALYLCASSSALAGGPRPYEQYFGPGTRLTVT.

The CDR3 bases are TGTGCCACCAGCGGAGTTAGGAATGAGCAGTTCTTC. Protein sequence: CATSGVRNEQFF. The rearrangement joins TRBV15 to TRBJ2-1; the D is unclear. Germline CDR1 is LNHNV and CDR2 is YYDKDF (reference sequence). V lost 5 bases and J 7 bases, leaving 9 bases between the germline ends. The CDR3 extends over 12 amino acids.

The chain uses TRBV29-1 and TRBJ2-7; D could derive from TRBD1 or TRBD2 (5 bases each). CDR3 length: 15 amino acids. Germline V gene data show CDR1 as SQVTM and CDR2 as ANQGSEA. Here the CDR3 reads CSVVEYGTASYEQYF. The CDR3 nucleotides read TGCAGTGTAGTGGAGTATGGGACGGCCTCCTACGAGCAGTACTTC.

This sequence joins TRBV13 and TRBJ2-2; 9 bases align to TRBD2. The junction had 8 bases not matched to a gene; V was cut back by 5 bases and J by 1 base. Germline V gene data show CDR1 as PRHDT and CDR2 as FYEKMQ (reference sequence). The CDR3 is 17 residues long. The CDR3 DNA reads TGTGCCAGCAGCCCGACTAGCGGCAGTAGGAACACCGGGGAGCTGTTTTTT. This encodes CASSPTSGSRNTGELFF.

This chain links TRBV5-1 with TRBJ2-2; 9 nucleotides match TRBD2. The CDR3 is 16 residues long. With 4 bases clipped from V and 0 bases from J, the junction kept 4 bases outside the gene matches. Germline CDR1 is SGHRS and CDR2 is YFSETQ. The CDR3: CASSLGLAPNTGELFF. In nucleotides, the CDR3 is TGCGCCAGCAGCCTGGGACTAGCACCGAACACCGGGGAGCTGTTTTTT.

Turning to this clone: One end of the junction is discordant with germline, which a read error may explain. CDR3 region: CSARDRPVF. The CDR3 nucleotides are TGCAGTGCTAGGGACAGGCCGGTCTTC. The chain combines TRBV20-1 with TRBJ2-7, with TRBD1 identical over 7 bases. From germline, CDR1 is DFQATT and CDR2 SNEGSKA (reference sequence). This CDR3 has 9 amino acids.

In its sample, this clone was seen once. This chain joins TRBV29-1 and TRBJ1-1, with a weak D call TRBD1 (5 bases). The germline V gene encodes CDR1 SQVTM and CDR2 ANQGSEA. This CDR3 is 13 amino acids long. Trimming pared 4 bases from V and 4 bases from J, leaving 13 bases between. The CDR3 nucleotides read TGCAGCGTTGGAAGGGGCAGGGCCACTGAAGCTTTCTTT. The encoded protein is CSVGRGRATEAFF.

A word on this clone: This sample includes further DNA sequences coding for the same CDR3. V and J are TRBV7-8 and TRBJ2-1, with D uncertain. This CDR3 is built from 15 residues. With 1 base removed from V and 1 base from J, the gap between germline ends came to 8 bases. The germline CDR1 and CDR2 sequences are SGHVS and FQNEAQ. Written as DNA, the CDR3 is TGTGCCAGCAGCTTAGGGCCGTCATCCTACAATGAGCAGTTCTTC. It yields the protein CASSLGPSSYNEQFF.

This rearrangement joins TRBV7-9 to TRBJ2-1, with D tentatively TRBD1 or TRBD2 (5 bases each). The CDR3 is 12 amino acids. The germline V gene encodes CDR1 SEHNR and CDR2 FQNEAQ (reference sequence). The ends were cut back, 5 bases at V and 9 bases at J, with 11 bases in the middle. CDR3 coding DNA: TGTGCCAGCAGCACAGAGGGGCCTGAGCAGTTCTTC. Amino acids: CASSTEGPEQFF.

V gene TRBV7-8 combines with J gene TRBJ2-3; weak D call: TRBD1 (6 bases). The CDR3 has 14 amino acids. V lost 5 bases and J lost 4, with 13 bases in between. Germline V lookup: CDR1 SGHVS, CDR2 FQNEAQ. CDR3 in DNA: TGTGCCAGCAGCGAGATCACAGGGTCAGATACGCAGTATTTT. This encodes CASSEITGSDTQYF.

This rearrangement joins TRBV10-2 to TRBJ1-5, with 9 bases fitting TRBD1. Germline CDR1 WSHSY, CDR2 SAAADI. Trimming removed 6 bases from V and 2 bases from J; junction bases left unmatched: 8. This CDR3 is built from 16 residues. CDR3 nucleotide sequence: TGCGCCAGCAGGGACAAGACAGGGGGTGGCAATCAGCCCCAGCATTTT. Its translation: CASRDKTGGGNQPQHF.

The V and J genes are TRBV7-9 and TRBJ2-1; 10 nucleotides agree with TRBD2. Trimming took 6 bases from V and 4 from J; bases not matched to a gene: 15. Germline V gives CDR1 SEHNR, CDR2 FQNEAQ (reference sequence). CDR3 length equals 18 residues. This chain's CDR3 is CASSFNLAIAGGYNEQFF. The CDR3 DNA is TGTGCCAGCAGTTTCAACCTAGCCATAGCGGGAGGATACAATGAGCAGTTCTTC.

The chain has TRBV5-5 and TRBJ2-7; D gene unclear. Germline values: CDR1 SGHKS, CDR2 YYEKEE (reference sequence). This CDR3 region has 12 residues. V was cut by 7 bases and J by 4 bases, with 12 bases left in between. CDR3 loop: CASQSRVYEQYF. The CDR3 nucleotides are TGTGCCAGCCAGTCACGGGTGTACGAGCAGTACTTC.

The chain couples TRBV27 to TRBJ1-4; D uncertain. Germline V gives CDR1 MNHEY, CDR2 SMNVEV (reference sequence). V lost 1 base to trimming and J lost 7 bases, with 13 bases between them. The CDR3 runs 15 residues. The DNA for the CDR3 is TGTGCCAGCAGTTTATTGTTCCGGGCGGGTGAAAAACTGTTTTTT. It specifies CASSLLFRAGEKLFF. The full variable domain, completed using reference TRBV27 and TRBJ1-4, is EAQVTQNPRYLITVTGKKLTVTCSQNMNHEYMSWYRQDPGLGLRQIYYSMNVEVTDKGDVPEGYKVSRKEKRNFPLILESPSPNQTSLYFCASSLLFRAGEKLFFGSGTQLSVL.

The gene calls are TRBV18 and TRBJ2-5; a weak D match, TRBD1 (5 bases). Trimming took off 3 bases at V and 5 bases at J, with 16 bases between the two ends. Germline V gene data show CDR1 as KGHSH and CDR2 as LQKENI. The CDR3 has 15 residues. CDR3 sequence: CASSPAKGLGETQYF. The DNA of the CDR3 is TGTGCCAGCTCACCGGCGAAGGGGCTAGGGGAGACCCAGTACTTC.

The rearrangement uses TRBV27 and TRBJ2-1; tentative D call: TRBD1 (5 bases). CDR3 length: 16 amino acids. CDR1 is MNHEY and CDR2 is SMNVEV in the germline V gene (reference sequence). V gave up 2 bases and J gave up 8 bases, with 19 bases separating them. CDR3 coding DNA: TGTGCCAGCAGTTTAAGCCCAGGGTTGGGGTTATATGAGCAGTTCTTC. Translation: CASSLSPGLGLYEQFF.

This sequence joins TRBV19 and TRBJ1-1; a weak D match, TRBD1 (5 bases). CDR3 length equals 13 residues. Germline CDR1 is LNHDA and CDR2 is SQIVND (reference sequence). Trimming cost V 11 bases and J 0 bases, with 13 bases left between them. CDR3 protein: CASKDKMNTEAFF. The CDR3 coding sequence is TGTGCCTCTAAGGACAAAATGAACACTGAAGCTTTCTTT.